This T cell receptor beta chain emerged from a study of blood T cell repertoires in COVID-19. Study details: COVID-19 samples, acute and convalescent, were from the United States, Italy and Spain.

In terms of age and location, participants ranged from roughly 18 to 90 years and lived in about 25 US areas. Cohort placement rested on clinical history that participants reported themselves. Cohort 3 recovered donors had two negative PCRs, clearance, or symptom resolution. V lost 1 base to trimming and J lost 4 bases, with 18 bases between them. The germline V gene encodes CDR1 SGHRS and CDR2 YFSETQ. The CDR3 totals 17 residues. Produced via immunoSEQ multiplex PCR; TCRdb's table is partial and in-frame only. The sample has about 130,000 clones, around 88% seen once. The receptor was isolated from a woman between 45 and 60 years old who had recovered from COVID-19. This chain links TRBV5-1 with TRBJ2-1, with D possibly matching TRBD2 (5 bases). The source material was PBMCs or T cells enriched from blood (not recorded which). Here the CDR3 reads CASSLSLASGLYNEQFF. CDR3 DNA: TGCGCCAGCAGCTTGTCGTTGGCCAGCGGCCTGTACAATGAGCAGTTCTTC.